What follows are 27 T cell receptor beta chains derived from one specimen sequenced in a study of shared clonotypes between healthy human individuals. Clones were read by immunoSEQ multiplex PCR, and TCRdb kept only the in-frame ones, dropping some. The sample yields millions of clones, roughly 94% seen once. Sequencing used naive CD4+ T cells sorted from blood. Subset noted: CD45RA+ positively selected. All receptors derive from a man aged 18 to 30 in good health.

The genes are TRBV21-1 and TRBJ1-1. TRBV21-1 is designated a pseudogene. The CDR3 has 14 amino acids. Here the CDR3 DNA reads TGTGCCAGCACTGATGGACGGATGAACACTGAAGCTTTCTTT. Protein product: CASTDGRMNTEAFF.

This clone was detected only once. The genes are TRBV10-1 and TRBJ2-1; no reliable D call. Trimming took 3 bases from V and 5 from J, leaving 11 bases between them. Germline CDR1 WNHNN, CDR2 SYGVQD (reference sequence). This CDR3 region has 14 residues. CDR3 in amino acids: CASSDDAYHNEQFF. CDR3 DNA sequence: TGCGCCAGCAGTGATGATGCGTACCACAATGAGCAGTTCTTC.

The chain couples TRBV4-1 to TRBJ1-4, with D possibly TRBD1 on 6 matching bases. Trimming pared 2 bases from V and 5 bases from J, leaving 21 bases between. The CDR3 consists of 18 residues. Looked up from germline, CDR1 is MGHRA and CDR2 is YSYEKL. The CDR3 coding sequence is TGCGCCAGCAGCCAACCCCGGGACACTGGCCGGGTGAATGAAAAACTGTTTTTT. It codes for CASSQPRDTGRVNEKLFF.

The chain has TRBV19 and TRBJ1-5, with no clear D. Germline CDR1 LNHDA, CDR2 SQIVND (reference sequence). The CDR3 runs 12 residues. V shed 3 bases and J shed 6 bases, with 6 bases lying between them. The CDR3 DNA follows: TGTGCCAGTAGTATCAAGCTTCAGCCCCAGCATTTT. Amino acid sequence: CASSIKLQPQHF.

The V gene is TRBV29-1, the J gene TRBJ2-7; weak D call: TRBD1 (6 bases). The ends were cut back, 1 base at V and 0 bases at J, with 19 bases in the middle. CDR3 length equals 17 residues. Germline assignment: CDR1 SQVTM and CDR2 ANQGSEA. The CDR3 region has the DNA TGCAGCGTTGAAGGTAGGACAGTGGACACGGTCTCCTACGAGCAGTACTTC. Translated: CSVEGRTVDTVSYEQYF.

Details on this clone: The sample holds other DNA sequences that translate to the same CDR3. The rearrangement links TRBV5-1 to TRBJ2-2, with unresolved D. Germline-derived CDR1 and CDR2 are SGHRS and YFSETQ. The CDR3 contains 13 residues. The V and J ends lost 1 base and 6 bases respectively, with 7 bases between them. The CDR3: CASSLSGAGELFF. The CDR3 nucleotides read TGCGCCAGCAGCTTGTCTGGGGCCGGGGAGCTGTTTTTT.

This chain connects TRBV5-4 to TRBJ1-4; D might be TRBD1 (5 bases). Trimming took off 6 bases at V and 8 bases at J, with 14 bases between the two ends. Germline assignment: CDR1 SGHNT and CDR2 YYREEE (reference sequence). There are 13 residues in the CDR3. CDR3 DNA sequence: TGTGCCAGCACCTCTGGGGCAGGAGAAAAACTGTTTTTT. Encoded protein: CASTSGAGEKLFF.

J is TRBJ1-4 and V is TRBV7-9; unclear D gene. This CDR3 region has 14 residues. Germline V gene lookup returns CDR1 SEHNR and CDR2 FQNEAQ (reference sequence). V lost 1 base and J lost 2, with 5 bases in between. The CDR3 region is CASSLEWTNEKLFF. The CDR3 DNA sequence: TGTGCCAGCAGCTTAGAGTGGACTAATGAAAAACTGTTTTTT. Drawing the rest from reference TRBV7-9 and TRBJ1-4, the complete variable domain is DTGVSQNPRHKITKRGQNVTFRCDPISEHNRLYWYRQTLGQGPEFLTYFQNEAQLEKSRLLSDRFSAERPKGSFSTLEIQRTEQGDSAMYLCASSLEWTNEKLFFGSGTQLSVL.

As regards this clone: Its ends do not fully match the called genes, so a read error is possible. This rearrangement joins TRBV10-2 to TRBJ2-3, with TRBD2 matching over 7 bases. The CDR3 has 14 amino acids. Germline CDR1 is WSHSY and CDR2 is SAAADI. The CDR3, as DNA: TGCGCCATCAGTAGCGGGTTTAGCACAGATACGCAGTATTTT. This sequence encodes CAISSGFSTDTQYF.

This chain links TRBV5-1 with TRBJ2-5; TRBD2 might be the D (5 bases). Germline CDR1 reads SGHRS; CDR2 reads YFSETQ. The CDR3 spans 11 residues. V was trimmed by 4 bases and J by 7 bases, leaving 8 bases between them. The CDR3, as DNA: TGCGCCAGCAGCCGGGAAGTGACCCAGTACTTC. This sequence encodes CASSREVTQYF.

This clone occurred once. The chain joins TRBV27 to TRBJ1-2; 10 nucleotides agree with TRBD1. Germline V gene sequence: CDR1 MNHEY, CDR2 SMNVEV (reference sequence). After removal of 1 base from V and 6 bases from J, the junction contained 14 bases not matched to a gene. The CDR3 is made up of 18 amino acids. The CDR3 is CASSLLRSGQGVGNGYTF. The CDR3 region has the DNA TGTGCCAGCAGTTTATTAAGGTCCGGACAGGGGGTTGGTAATGGCTACACCTTC.

This chain's CDR3 is CASGPEGKSSGANVLTF. CDR3 in DNA: TGTGCCAGCGGCCCCGAGGGAAAGAGCTCTGGGGCCAACGTCCTGACTTTC. The genes are TRBV7-9 and TRBJ2-6; the D gene is possibly TRBD2 (5 bases). Trimming removed 8 bases from V and 0 bases from J, with 17 bases in between. The CDR3 is made up of 17 amino acids. The V gene's germline CDR1 is SEHNR and CDR2 FQNEAQ (reference sequence). The complete variable domain, with remaining parts taken from reference TRBV7-9 and TRBJ2-6, reads DTGVSQNPRHKITKRGQNVTFRCDPISEHNRLYWYRQTLGQGPEFLTYFQNEAQLEKSRLLSDRFSAERPKGSFSTLEIQRTEQGDSAMYLCASGPEGKSSGANVLTFGAGSRLTVL.

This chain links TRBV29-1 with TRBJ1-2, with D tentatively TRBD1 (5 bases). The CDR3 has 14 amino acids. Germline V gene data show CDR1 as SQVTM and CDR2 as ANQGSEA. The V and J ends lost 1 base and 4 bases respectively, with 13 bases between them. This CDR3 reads CSVEASRVLYGYTF. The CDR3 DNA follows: TGCAGCGTTGAAGCATCCAGGGTACTCTATGGCTACACCTTC.

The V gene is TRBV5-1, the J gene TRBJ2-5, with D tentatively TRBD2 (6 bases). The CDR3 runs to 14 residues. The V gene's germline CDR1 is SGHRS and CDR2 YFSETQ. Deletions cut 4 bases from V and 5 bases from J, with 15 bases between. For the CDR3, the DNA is TGCGCCAGCAGCCCTGAGGAGGGTGTGGAGACCCAGTACTTC. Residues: CASSPEEGVETQYF.

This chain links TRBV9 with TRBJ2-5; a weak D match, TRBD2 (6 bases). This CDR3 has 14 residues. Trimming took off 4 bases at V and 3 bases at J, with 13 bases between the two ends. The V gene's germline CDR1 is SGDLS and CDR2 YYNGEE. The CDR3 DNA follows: TGTGCCAGCAGCCCTGCAGGGAGGAAAGAGACCCAGTACTTC. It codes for CASSPAGRKETQYF.

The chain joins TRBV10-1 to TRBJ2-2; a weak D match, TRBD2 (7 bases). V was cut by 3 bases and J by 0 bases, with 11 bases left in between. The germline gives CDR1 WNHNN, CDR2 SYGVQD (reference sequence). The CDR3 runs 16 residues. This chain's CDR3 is CASSDGGRSNTGELFF. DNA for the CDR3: TGCGCCAGCAGTGACGGGGGGCGATCGAACACCGGGGAGCTGTTTTTT.

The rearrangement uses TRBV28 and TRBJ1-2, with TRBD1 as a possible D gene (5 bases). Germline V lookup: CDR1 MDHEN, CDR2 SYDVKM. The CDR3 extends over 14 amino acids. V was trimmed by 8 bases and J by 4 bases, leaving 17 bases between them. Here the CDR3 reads CASALGGSSYGYTF. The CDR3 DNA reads TGTGCCAGCGCTCTTGGGGGGAGTTCCTATGGCTACACCTTC.

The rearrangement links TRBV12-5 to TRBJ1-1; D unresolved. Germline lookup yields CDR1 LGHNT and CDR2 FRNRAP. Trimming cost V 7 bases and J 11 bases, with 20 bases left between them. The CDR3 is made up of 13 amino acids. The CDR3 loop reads CASALTEGSGAFF. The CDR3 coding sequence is TGTGCTAGTGCCCTGACGGAAGGGAGTGGCGCTTTCTTT.

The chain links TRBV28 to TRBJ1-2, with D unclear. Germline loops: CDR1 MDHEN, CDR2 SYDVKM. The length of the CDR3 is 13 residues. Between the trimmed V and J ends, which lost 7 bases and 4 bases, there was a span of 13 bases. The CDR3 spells CASTDAGTYGYTF. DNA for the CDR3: TGTGCCAGCACTGACGCAGGAACCTATGGCTACACCTTC.

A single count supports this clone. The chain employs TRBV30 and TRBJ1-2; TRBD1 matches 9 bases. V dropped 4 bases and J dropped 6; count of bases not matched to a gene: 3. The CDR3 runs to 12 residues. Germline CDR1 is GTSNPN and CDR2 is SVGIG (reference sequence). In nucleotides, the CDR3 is TGTGCCTGGAAACAGGGGGCAGATGGCTACACCTTC. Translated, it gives CAWKQGADGYTF.

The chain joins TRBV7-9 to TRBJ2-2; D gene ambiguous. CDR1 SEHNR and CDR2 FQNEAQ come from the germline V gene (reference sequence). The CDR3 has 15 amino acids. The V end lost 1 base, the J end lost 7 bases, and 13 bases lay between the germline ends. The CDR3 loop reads CASSLEPGPNGELFF. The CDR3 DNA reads TGTGCCAGCAGCTTAGAGCCAGGCCCGAACGGGGAGCTGTTTTTT.

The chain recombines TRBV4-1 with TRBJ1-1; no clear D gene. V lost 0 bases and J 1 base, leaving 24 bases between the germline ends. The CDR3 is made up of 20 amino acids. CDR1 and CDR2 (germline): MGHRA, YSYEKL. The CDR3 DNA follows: TGCGCCAGCAGCCAAGATCTGTCTACGTCCTTCTGGGGTCGGAACACTGAAGCTTTCTTT. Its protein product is CASSQDLSTSFWGRNTEAFF.

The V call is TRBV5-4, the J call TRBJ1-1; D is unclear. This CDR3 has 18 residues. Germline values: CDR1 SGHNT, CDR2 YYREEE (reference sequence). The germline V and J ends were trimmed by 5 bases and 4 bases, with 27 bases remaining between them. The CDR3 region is CASSSEYTKGPGGTEAFF. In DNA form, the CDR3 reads TGTGCCAGCAGTTCGGAATATACAAAGGGCCCTGGTGGCACTGAAGCTTTCTTT.

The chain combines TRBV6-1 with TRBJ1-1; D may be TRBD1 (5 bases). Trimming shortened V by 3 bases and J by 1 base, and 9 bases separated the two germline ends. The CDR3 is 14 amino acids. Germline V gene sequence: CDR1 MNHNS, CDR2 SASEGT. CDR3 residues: CASSDFGGNTEAFF. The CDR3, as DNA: TGTGCCAGCAGTGATTTTGGGGGGAACACTGAAGCTTTCTTT.

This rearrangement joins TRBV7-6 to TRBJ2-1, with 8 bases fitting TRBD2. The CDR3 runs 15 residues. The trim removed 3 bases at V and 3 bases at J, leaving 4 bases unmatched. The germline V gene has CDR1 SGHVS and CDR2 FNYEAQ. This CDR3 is CASSFLAGSYNEQFF. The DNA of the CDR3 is TGTGCCAGCAGCTTTTTAGCGGGAAGCTACAATGAGCAGTTCTTC.

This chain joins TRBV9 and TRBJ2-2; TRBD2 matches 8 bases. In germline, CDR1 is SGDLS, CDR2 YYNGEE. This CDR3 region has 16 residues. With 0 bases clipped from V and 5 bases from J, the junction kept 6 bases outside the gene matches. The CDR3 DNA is TGTGCCAGCAGCGTAGGAGATAGCGGGATAACCGGGGAGCTGTTTTTT. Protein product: CASSVGDSGITGELFF.

CDR3 DNA: TGTGCCAGCAGCTTAGTCAAGAGCTCCTATAATTCACCCCTCCACTTT. Protein sequence: CASSLVKSSYNSPLHF. The V gene is TRBV7-2, the J gene TRBJ1-6, with D unresolved. There are 16 residues in the CDR3. CDR1 is SGHTA, CDR2 FQGNSA, per germline. V gave up 1 base and J gave up 0 bases, with 7 bases separating them.